This section outlines one TCR beta chain sequence together with its context. Its specificity is unknown. A sample-barcoded 5' primer and a J-beta primer mix were used in a second PCR of about 7 to 12 cycles. TCRdb redid the calling of the 5' RACE reads with MiXCR, one entry per CDR3 protein. The sample lists more than 800,000 distinct CDR3 sequences; around 45% were seen once. Germline V CDR1 and CDR2: SQVTM, ANQGSEA. Trimming stripped 4 bases from V and 1 base from J, with 13 bases between. The CDR3 is 14 residues long. This sample stems from a study of blood T cells in healthy people across ages. Study in general: There was about one barcoded beta molecule captured by template switching per two T cells.

General observations from the study: The study found more naive CD4+ cells and higher diversity in long-lived than aged donors. Naive and antigen-experienced cells could not be conclusively compared, given unsorted PBMCs. It was held that the diversity estimates obtained from one million T cells were underestimates.

The clonotype originates from a woman aged 55-75 years in good health. The specimen sequenced was blood. The V call is TRBV29-1, the J call TRBJ1-1; no clear D. This CDR3 reads CSVAILTTNTEAFF. The CDR3 bases are TGCAGCGTTGCGATCCTAACGACGAACACTGAAGCTTTCTTT.